This TCR beta chain originates from a study of blood T cells in healthy people across ages. Through a sample-barcoded 5' primer and a J-beta primer mix, a second PCR was run for roughly 6 to 11 cycles. All samples yielded 2.5 million or more CDR3-containing paired-end reads. TCRdb used MiXCR to reprocess the 5' RACE reads, holding one entry per CDR3 protein. The data hold 2 million or so distinct CDR3 sequences, with 49% observed a single time. Sequencing was carried out using blood. This clonotype was obtained from a woman aged 35 to 49 in good health.

CDR3 sequence reads: CASSHQGSTEAFF. The CDR3 coding sequence is TGTGCCAGCAGTCACCAGGGAAGCACTGAAGCTTTCTTT. V is TRBV6-5 and J is TRBJ1-1; D might be TRBD1 (5 bases). The CDR3 runs 13 residues. V shed 5 bases and J shed 4 bases, with 11 bases lying between them. Per the germline V gene, CDR1 is MNHEY and CDR2 is SVGAGI.